This T cell receptor (beta chain) was retrieved from a study of EBV T-cell therapy then PD-1 blockade in nasopharyngeal carcinoma. Treatment given: AdE1-LMPpoly-expanded autologous EBV-specific T-cell therapy followed by anti-PD-1 nivolumab. Some clones are missing from TCRdb's copy, which holds only in-frame ones; the method was immunoSEQ multiplex PCR. Found here are roughly 20,000 clones, roughly 84% of them singletons; the top ten hold less than 35%. Comments on this clone: Its antigen remains unknown.

This clonotype was obtained from a man between 35 and 55 years old with nasopharyngeal carcinoma. The sequences come from CD8+ T cells from blood, collected at roughly day 35 from a patient whose treatment included autologous EBV-specific T cells and nivolumab.

CDR3: CASSSDSGGYNEQFF. CDR3 sequence (DNA): TGTGCCAGCAGCTCGGACAGTGGGGGATACAATGAGCAGTTCTTC. The V gene is TRBV7-2, the J gene TRBJ2-1; a weak D match, TRBD1 (6 bases). The CDR3 is made up of 15 amino acids. Trimming stripped 4 bases from V and 4 bases from J, with 14 bases between. The germline CDR1 and CDR2 sequences are SGHTA and FQGNSA.